The 31 T cell receptor beta chains listed next were all sequenced from one sample in a study of T cell repertoires in cytomegalovirus infection. One entry per CDR3 protein, called by TCRdb with MiXCR from the reads. Of 200,000 to 250,000 distinct CDR3 sequences listed, about 38% were seen once; the top ten hold 55% to 60%. Their antigen targets remain unknown. Sequenced material: CD8+ T cells from cultured PBMCs, taken from culture after CMV antigen stimulation. Receptors originate from a human donor in good health (CMV status not recorded). Some clones in this sample may be carry-over from other donors' samples.

This clonotype occurred a few times. The chain links TRBV20-1 to TRBJ2-1, with TRBD2 matching over 14 bases. Trimming cost V 5 bases and J 6 bases; bases outside gene matches: 6. The CDR3 sequence is 15 residues long. Germline assignment: CDR1 DFQATT and CDR2 SNEGSKA (reference sequence). DNA of the CDR3: TGCAGTGCTGATCAAGGGACTAGCGGGAGCAATGAGCAGTTCTTC. Encoded protein: CSADQGTSGSNEQFF.

V gene TRBV7-2 combines with J gene TRBJ2-1; 9 nucleotides agree with TRBD1. Trimming cost V 0 bases and J 8 bases; bases outside gene matches: 8. The CDR3 length is 16 residues. In germline, CDR1 is SGHTA, CDR2 FQGNSA. CDR3 amino acids: CASSLAPGQGTHEQFF. The CDR3, as DNA: TGTGCCAGCAGCTTAGCCCCGGGACAGGGAACCCATGAGCAGTTCTTC.

In its sample, this clonotype was seen a few times. The rearrangement joins TRBV2 to TRBJ2-7; tentative D call: TRBD2 (6 bases). CDR3 length: 13 amino acids. V was shortened by 4 bases and J by 5 bases, with 12 bases between the two germline ends. The germline CDR1 and CDR2 sequences are SNHLY and FYNNEI. The DNA of the CDR3 is TGTGCCAGCAGTGCCGGGAGTATCGACGAGCAGTACTTC. The encoded protein is CASSAGSIDEQYF.

This chain links TRBV6-1 with TRBJ2-1; 11 positions agree with TRBD1. CDR1 and CDR2 (germline): MNHNS, SASEGT. V dropped 3 bases and J dropped 3; count of bases not matched to a gene: 13. There are 19 residues in the CDR3. CDR3 bases: TGTGCCAGCAGTGAGGGAAACCCCGGGACAGGGGGATTCTACAATGAGCAGTTCTTC. Amino acids: CASSEGNPGTGGFYNEQFF.

The gene calls are TRBV19 and TRBJ2-7; no clear D gene. This CDR3 is 14 amino acids long. Germline V gives CDR1 LNHDA, CDR2 SQIVND (reference sequence). Between the trimmed V and J ends, which lost 6 bases and 3 bases, there was a span of 15 bases. As DNA, the CDR3 is TGTGCCAGTAGCCTTCGGGCCGAATTCTACGAGCAGTACTTC. Translated, it gives CASSLRAEFYEQYF. The entire variable domain, with the rest obtained from reference TRBV19 and TRBJ2-7, is as follows: DGGITQSPKYLFRKEGQNVTLSCEQNLNHDAMYWYRQDPGQGLRLIYYSQIVNDFQKGDIAEGYSVSREKKESFPLTVTSAQKNPTAFYLCASSLRAEFYEQYFGPGTRLTVT.

The CDR3 spells CASSVGVGTEAFF. The CDR3 nucleotides are TGTGCCAGCAGCGTCGGGGTTGGCACTGAAGCTTTCTTT. The chain employs TRBV5-8 and TRBJ1-1; D unresolved. Trimming cost V 4 bases and J 4 bases, with 11 bases left between them. The CDR3 is made up of 13 amino acids. Germline values: CDR1 SGHTS, CDR2 YDEGEE.

Worth noting for this clonotype: One junction end does not reproduce the germline sequence, and a read error may be involved. The V gene is TRBV7-8, the J gene TRBJ2-3; 9 bases match TRBD2. Germline V gives CDR1 SGHVS, CDR2 FQNEAQ. This CDR3 is 16 amino acids long. CDR3 DNA: TGTGCAAGCAGCTTTTTAGCGGGAGCTAGAACAGATACGCAGTATTTT. Amino acids: CASSFLAGARTDTQYF.

J is TRBJ2-5 and V is TRBV3-1; 12 bases agree with TRBD2. The germline V gene encodes CDR1 LGHDT and CDR2 YNNKEL (reference sequence). The junction had 14 bases not matched to a gene; V was cut back by 4 bases and J by 5 bases. This CDR3 is 18 amino acids long. CDR3 region: CASSPLHPSGRARETQYF. CDR3 nucleotide sequence: TGTGCCAGCAGCCCCCTACACCCTAGCGGGAGGGCGAGGGAGACCCAGTACTTC.

The genes are TRBV13 and TRBJ1-2; a possible D gene is TRBD1 (6 bases). Germline CDR1 is PRHDT and CDR2 is FYEKMQ (reference sequence). V was cut by 2 bases and J by 7 bases, with 20 bases left in between. The CDR3 is made up of 16 amino acids. Written as DNA, the CDR3 is TGTGCCAGCAGCTTACGAGGGGGGCCGCCCTGGTCTGGCTACACCTTC. Encoded protein: CASSLRGGPPWSGYTF.

A single count supports this clonotype. The chain carries TRBV20-1 and TRBJ2-7; TRBD1 or TRBD2 may be the D gene (5 bases each). V dropped 3 bases and J dropped 2 bases, with 14 bases sitting between them. The CDR3 consists of 14 residues. Germline V gene data show CDR1 as DFQATT and CDR2 as SNEGSKA (reference sequence). CDR3: CSASGTHRAYEQYF. The CDR3 DNA is TGCAGTGCTAGCGGGACCCACCGTGCCTACGAGCAGTACTTC.

This clonotype appeared a few times. This sequence joins TRBV20-1 and TRBJ1-3; 9 bases map to TRBD1. With V trimmed by 0 bases and J by 8 bases, 5 bases remained unmatched. The germline V gene encodes CDR1 DFQATT and CDR2 SNEGSKA (reference sequence). CDR3 length: 14 residues. CDR3: CSARDPDRGDTIYF. The CDR3 DNA is TGCAGTGCTAGAGATCCGGACAGGGGAGACACCATATATTTT.

The J gene is TRBJ1-2, the V gene TRBV4-2; 8 bases are a match to TRBD1. V gave up 4 bases and J gave up 8 bases; unmatched junction bases: 12. CDR1 is LGHNA and CDR2 is YNFKEQ in the germline V gene. CDR3 length: 15 amino acids. The CDR3 region is CASSRPDRALGGYTF. CDR3 DNA: TGTGCCAGCAGCCGACCGGACAGGGCCTTGGGCGGCTACACCTTC.

This clonotype was counted at least ten times. This chain uses TRBV7-8 with TRBJ2-3, with 9 bases that match TRBD2. In germline, CDR1 is SGHVS, CDR2 FQNEAQ. Trimming took 4 bases from V and 2 from J; bases not matched to a gene: 10. CDR3 length: 17 amino acids. The DNA of the CDR3 is TGTGCCAGCAGCTCCCATGTAGCGGGGGCCCTCACAGATACGCAGTATTTT. This encodes CASSSHVAGALTDTQYF. The full variable domain, rest sourced from reference TRBV7-8 and TRBJ2-3, is GAGVSQSPRYKVAKRGQDVALRCDPISGHVSLFWYQQALGQGPEFLTYFQNEAQLDKSGLPSDRFFAERPEGSVSTLKIQRTQQEDSAVYLCASSSHVAGALTDTQYFGPGTRLTVL.

The chain recombines TRBV6-5 with TRBJ2-2; maybe TRBD2 (6 bases). Germline assignment: CDR1 MNHEY and CDR2 SVGAGI. Trimming cost V 8 bases and J 0 bases, with 16 bases left between them. This CDR3 comprises 16 residues. The CDR3 loop is CASSGVAESNTGELFF. CDR3 DNA: TGTGCCAGCTCGGGAGTGGCCGAGTCGAACACCGGGGAGCTGTTTTTT.

This clonotype was picked up a small number of times. The genes are TRBV27 and TRBJ2-2; 8 positions match TRBD1. The trim removed 10 bases at V and 1 base at J, leaving 11 bases unmatched. The CDR3 is 16 amino acids. The germline CDR1 and CDR2 sequences are MNHEY and SMNVEV (reference sequence). CDR3 in DNA: TGTGCCACCAAAAGACCCGGGACAGGGAACACCGGGGAGCTGTTTTTT. It specifies CATKRPGTGNTGELFF.

This clonotype was seen ten or more times. V is TRBV6-1 and J is TRBJ1-2; the D is unclear. Germline V gene sequence: CDR1 MNHNS, CDR2 SASEGT. V was cut by 7 bases and J by 3 bases, with 27 bases left in between. This CDR3 is 18 amino acids long. Here the CDR3 DNA reads TGTGCCAGCATTCTCTCCGGGAGGCGGCCGAGGGAGGACTATGGCTACACCTTC. It translates to CASILSGRRPREDYGYTF.

This clonotype was detected only a few times. V gene TRBV7-2 combines with J gene TRBJ1-2, with D possibly matching TRBD1 (5 bases). The CDR3 has 12 residues. Trimming left V 8 bases short and J 5 bases short, with 12 bases between. Looked up from germline, CDR1 is SGHTA and CDR2 is FQGNSA. The CDR3 coding sequence is TGTGCCAGCGGCGAGGGGTCATATGGCTACACCTTC. The encoded protein is CASGEGSYGYTF.

The genes are TRBV7-6 and TRBJ2-1, with D possibly being TRBD1 (6 bases). Trimming cost V 1 base and J 5 bases, with 9 bases left between them. The CDR3 runs to 14 residues. The germline gives CDR1 SGHVS, CDR2 FNYEAQ. The CDR3 bases are TGTGCCAGCAGCTTAGAACAGGGTCACAATGAGCAGTTCTTC. As protein: CASSLEQGHNEQFF.

V gene TRBV6-1 combines with J gene TRBJ1-4; tentatively, D is TRBD1 (5 bases). V was shortened by 2 bases and J by 6 bases, with 10 bases between the two germline ends. This CDR3 region has 14 residues. Germline V CDR1 and CDR2: MNHNS, SASEGT. The CDR3 spells CASSEQGTHEKLFF. The CDR3 nucleotides read TGTGCCAGCAGTGAACAAGGGACCCATGAAAAACTGTTTTTT.

The chain employs TRBV7-9 and TRBJ2-7; D unclear. Looked up from germline, CDR1 is SEHNR and CDR2 is FQNEAQ (reference sequence). Deletions cut 5 bases from V and 3 bases from J, with 8 bases between. This CDR3 spans 12 amino acids. CDR3: CASSHGNYEQYF. The DNA of the CDR3 is TGTGCCAGCAGCCATGGGAACTACGAGCAGTACTTC.

Comments on this clonotype: With a much larger clone just one base away, this may be a read error. This rearrangement joins TRBV7-2 to TRBJ1-1; 9 nucleotides align to TRBD1. Germline CDR1 is SGHTA and CDR2 is FQGNSA. This CDR3 has 14 amino acids. DNA for the CDR3: TGTGCCAGCAGCGGACAGGGGTTGAAAACTGAAGCTTTCTTT. Translated, it gives CASSGQGLKTEAFF.

V and J are TRBV4-1 and TRBJ2-1, with 14 bases that match TRBD2. Trimming at V came to 0 bases and at J to 4 bases, leaving 2 bases not matched to a gene. CDR3 length equals 17 residues. Germline-derived CDR1 and CDR2 are MGHRA and YSYEKL. CDR3 sequence: CASSQDGTSGGYNEQFF. DNA of the CDR3: TGCGCCAGCAGCCAAGACGGGACTAGCGGGGGTTACAATGAGCAGTTCTTC.

The table lists this clonotype with a few counts. The chain uses TRBV7-6 and TRBJ2-7; a weak D match, TRBD1 (5 bases). Trimming cost V 4 bases and J 6 bases, with 19 bases left between them. Germline V gives CDR1 SGHVS, CDR2 FNYEAQ. The CDR3 is 15 amino acids. CDR3 nucleotide sequence: TGTGCCAGCAGCTCAATCAGGGATAAGACGGGCGAGCAGTACTTC. Translating gives CASSSIRDKTGEQYF.

This clonotype appeared a few times. V is TRBV2 and J is TRBJ2-3; 7 nucleotides line up with TRBD1. Germline CDR1 SNHLY, CDR2 FYNNEI. V was clipped by 1 base and J by 5 bases; unmatched bases: 15. CDR3 length equals 18 residues. CDR3 residues: CASSEDLTGEFVIDTQYF. In nucleotides, the CDR3 is TGTGCCAGCAGTGAAGATCTCACAGGGGAATTTGTCATAGATACGCAGTATTTT. The variable domain in full, with the rest retrieved from reference TRBV2 and TRBJ2-3, is EPEVTQTPSHQVTQMGQEVILRCVPISNHLYFYWYRQILGQKVEFLVSFYNNEISEKSEIFDDQFSVERPDGSNFTLKIRSTKLEDSAMYFCASSEDLTGEFVIDTQYFGPGTRLTVL.

This chain connects TRBV6-1 to TRBJ1-1; D perhaps matches TRBD1 (5 bases). V lost 6 bases, J lost 3 bases, and 14 bases lay in between. CDR1 is MNHNS, CDR2 SASEGT, per germline. This CDR3 has 14 residues. CDR3 protein: CASSVGGTYTEAFF. The DNA for the CDR3 is TGTGCCAGCAGCGTGGGAGGGACCTACACTGAAGCTTTCTTT.

The J gene is TRBJ2-1, the V gene TRBV28; the match to TRBD2 covers 12 bases. This CDR3 comprises 18 residues. Germline V lookup: CDR1 MDHEN, CDR2 SYDVKM. V dropped 3 bases and J dropped 0; count of bases not matched to a gene: 6. CDR3 nucleotide sequence: TGTGCCAGCAGTTTCCCTAGCGGGAGGGAGGGCTCCTACAATGAGCAGTTCTTC. This codes for CASSFPSGREGSYNEQFF.

The rearrangement uses TRBV5-5 and TRBJ1-1; D is perhaps TRBD1 (5 bases). Germline V lookup: CDR1 SGHKS, CDR2 YYEKEE (reference sequence). The CDR3 consists of 16 residues. Trimming removed 3 bases at V and 1 base at J, with 16 bases between. CDR3 bases: TGTGCCAGCAGCTCTGGGACGCTGGATGAGAACACTGAAGCTTTCTTT. Translated, it gives CASSSGTLDENTEAFF.

This clonotype was seen more than once but under ten times. The rearrangement uses TRBV15 and TRBJ1-6; 8 bases are shared with TRBD1. Germline CDR1 reads LNHNV; CDR2 reads YYDKDF (reference sequence). After removal of 1 base from V and 6 bases from J, the junction contained 5 bases not matched to a gene. The CDR3 contains 16 residues. In nucleotides, the CDR3 is TGTGCCACCAGCAGAGGACGGACAGGGACTAATTCACCCCTCCACTTT. Protein product: CATSRGRTGTNSPLHF. Based on the CDR3 plus reference TRBV15 and TRBJ1-6, the full variable domain is DAMVIQNPRYQVTQFGKPVTLSCSQTLNHNVMYWYQQKSSQAPKLLFHYYDKDFNNEADTPDNFQSRRPNTSFCFLDIRSPGLGDTAMYLCATSRGRTGTNSPLHFGNGTRLTVT.

This clonotype was observed a few times. This chain joins TRBV11-3 and TRBJ2-4, with D hard to call. The germline V gene encodes CDR1 SGHNT and CDR2 YENEEA. The V gene lost 3 bases and the J gene lost 0 bases, with 6 bases spanning the gap. CDR3 length: 14 amino acids. In nucleotides, the CDR3 is TGTGCCAGCAGCTTTACATTAGCCAAAAACATTCAGTACTTC. Amino acid sequence: CASSFTLAKNIQYF.

This clonotype was picked up a small number of times. V gene TRBV5-4 combines with J gene TRBJ1-2; D gene ambiguous. Germline lookup yields CDR1 SGHNT and CDR2 YYREEE (reference sequence). V shed 0 bases and J shed 4 bases, with 13 bases lying between them. This CDR3 has 15 residues. The CDR3 reads CASSLDPDGSYGYTF. Here the CDR3 DNA reads TGTGCCAGCAGCTTGGACCCGGACGGGAGCTATGGCTACACCTTC. Combining the CDR3 with reference TRBV5-4 and TRBJ1-2 gives the whole variable domain ETGVTQSPTHLIKTRGQQVTLRCSSQSGHNTVSWYQQALGQGPQFIFQYYREEENGRGNFPPRFSGLQFPNYSSELNVNALELDDSALYLCASSLDPDGSYGYTFGSGTRLTVV.

For this clonotype: The junction and the germline gene differ at one end; a read error may be behind it. The V call is TRBV7-3, the J call TRBJ2-7, with TRBD2 identical over 7 bases. Germline V lookup: CDR1 SGHTA, CDR2 FQGTGA. The CDR3 contains 16 residues. CDR3 amino acids: CASSPTSPAGVPPLDF. The CDR3, as DNA: TGTGCCAGCAGCCCTACCTCCCCGGCGGGAGTCCCCCCCTTGGACTTC. Filled out from reference TRBV7-3 and TRBJ2-7, the complete variable domain reads GAGVSQTPSNKVTEKGKYVELRCDPISGHTALYWYRQSLGQGPEFLIYFQGTGAADDSGLPNDRFFAVRPEGSVSTLKIQRTERGDSAVYLCASSPTSPAGVPPLDFGPGTRLTVT.